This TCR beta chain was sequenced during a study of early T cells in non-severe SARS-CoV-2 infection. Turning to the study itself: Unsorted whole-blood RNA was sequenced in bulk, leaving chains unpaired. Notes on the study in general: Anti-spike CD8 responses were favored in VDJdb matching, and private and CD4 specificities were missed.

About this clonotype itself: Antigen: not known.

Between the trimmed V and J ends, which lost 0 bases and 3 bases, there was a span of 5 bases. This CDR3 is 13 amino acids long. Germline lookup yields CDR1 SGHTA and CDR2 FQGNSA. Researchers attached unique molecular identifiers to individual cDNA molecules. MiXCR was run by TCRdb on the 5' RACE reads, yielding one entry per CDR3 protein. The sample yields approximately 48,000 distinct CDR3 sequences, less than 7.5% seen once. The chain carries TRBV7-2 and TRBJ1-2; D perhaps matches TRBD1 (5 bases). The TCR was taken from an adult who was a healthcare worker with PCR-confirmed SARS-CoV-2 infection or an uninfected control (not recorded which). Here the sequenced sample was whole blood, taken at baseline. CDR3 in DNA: TGTGCCAGCAGCTTAGCGGGGGACTATGGCTACACCTTC. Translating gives CASSLAGDYGYTF.